The sequence of this TCR beta chain was determined in a study of T cell responses to AZD1222 COVID-19 vaccine. On this clone itself: As yet, its antigen is unknown.

The CDR3 totals 16 residues. Per germline, CDR1 MGHDK and CDR2 SYGVNS. The J segment lost 5 bases and the V segment lost 2 bases, leaving 8 bases of the junction unmatched. Overall study findings and caveats: Spike was spanned by vaccine-associated CD4 TCRs, with dominance at 160-218 and 743-854. At study baseline, merely about 6 AZD1222 recipients were seropositive. Sampling that yielded the repertoires occurred only after the peak T cell response.

Clones were read by immunoSEQ multiplex PCR, and TCRdb kept only the in-frame ones, dropping some. This sample carries 250,000 to 300,000 clones, around 93% of them seen once, and the ten largest clones take 0.55%. The receptor was derived from an adult who received the AZD1222 COVID-19 vaccine. The chain links TRBV25-1 to TRBJ2-3; 9 bases fit TRBD1. Sequenced here: peripheral blood, sampled 28 days after the second AZD1222 dose. DNA of the CDR3: TGTGCCAGCAGTGAAGTAGGAACAGGGGGCAAAGATACGCAGTATTTT. Amino acids: CASSEVGTGGKDTQYF.